The 28 T cell receptor beta chains listed next were all sequenced from one sample in a study of blood T cell repertoires in COVID-19 (dated by TCRdb to 2020 to 2022). The library was produced with the immunoSEQ multiplex PCR assay. Drawn from immuneACCESS, this table holds only the in-frame rearrangements with V and J called that TCRdb kept. Clones are partly lost; checked studies trace under half to an unresolved V gene and leave the rest unexplained. The sample table lists roughly 220,000 clones, around three quarters of them with a count of one. 5.5% of the sample lies in the top ten. The specimen sequenced was peripheral blood. The source is a woman in her 70s with acute or convalescent COVID-19.

V gene TRBV5-1 combines with J gene TRBJ2-1; 10 bases align to TRBD2. V lost 0 bases, J lost 8 bases, and 11 bases stayed unmatched. Germline loops: CDR1 SGHRS, CDR2 YFSETQ. CDR3 length: 17 residues. In DNA form, the CDR3 reads TGCGCCAGCAGCTTGGGGTCGAGCGGGAGGGTTTGGGATGAGCAGTTCTTC. Translation: CASSLGSSGRVWDEQFF.

In this sample, this clone turned up a few times. The chain has TRBV16 and TRBJ2-5; possibly TRBD1 for D (7 bases). CDR3 length: 14 amino acids. Germline CDR1 reads KGHSY; CDR2 reads FQNENV. The V and J ends lost 3 bases and 5 bases respectively, with 13 bases between them. CDR3 sequence reads: CASSHPQGRETQYF. For the CDR3, the DNA is TGTGCCAGCAGCCACCCACAGGGGAGGGAGACCCAGTACTTC.

Here the CDR3 reads CASSSGVFNYGYTF. DNA of the CDR3: TGTGCCAGCAGCTCAGGGGTCTTTAACTATGGCTACACCTTC. V and J are TRBV28 and TRBJ1-2; tentatively, D is TRBD1 (6 bases). Per the germline V gene, CDR1 is MDHEN and CDR2 is SYDVKM. Trimming took off 6 bases at V and 1 base at J, with 12 bases between the two ends. The CDR3 is 14 residues long.

The chain is built from TRBV5-1 and TRBJ2-5; D gene ambiguous. V was shortened by 4 bases and J by 1 base, with 11 bases between the two germline ends. The CDR3 contains 14 residues. Germline V lookup: CDR1 SGHRS, CDR2 YFSETQ. DNA for the CDR3: TGCGCCAGCAGCCCCGGATGGGCCCAAGAGACCCAGTACTTC. This sequence encodes CASSPGWAQETQYF.

This chain joins TRBV30 and TRBJ2-7; maybe TRBD2 (7 bases). The CDR3 consists of 14 residues. Trimming pared 2 bases from V and 3 bases from J, leaving 14 bases between. The germline CDR1 and CDR2 sequences are GTSNPN and SVGIG (reference sequence). The CDR3 spells CAWSPGGIFYEQYF. The CDR3 DNA reads as TGTGCCTGGAGTCCGGGGGGCATCTTCTACGAGCAGTACTTC.

This chain links TRBV28 with TRBJ1-4, with D tentatively TRBD1 (5 bases). There are 15 residues in the CDR3. The ends were cut back, 2 bases at V and 0 bases at J, with 7 bases in the middle. Germline CDR1 MDHEN, CDR2 SYDVKM. CDR3 sequence (DNA): TGTGCCAGCAGTTTAGGGACTACAACTAATGAAAAACTGTTTTTT. This codes for CASSLGTTTNEKLFF.

This clone has just a few counts. The chain uses TRBV19 and TRBJ2-7; 8 nucleotides match TRBD1. CDR1 is LNHDA, CDR2 SQIVND, per germline (reference sequence). V was clipped by 4 bases and J by 4 bases; unmatched bases: 6. The CDR3 length is 14 residues. CDR3 loop: CASSTRTGRYEQYF. The DNA of the CDR3 is TGTGCCAGTAGTACGCGGACAGGGCGGTACGAGCAGTACTTC.

This clone was recorded a few times. The gene calls are TRBV5-1 and TRBJ2-2, with 9 bases matching TRBD1. Germline V lookup: CDR1 SGHRS, CDR2 YFSETQ. CDR3 size: 16 residues. V lost 4 bases, J lost 1 base, and 5 bases stayed unmatched. CDR3 region: CASSKGQGGNTGELFF. Here the CDR3 DNA reads TGCGCCAGCAGCAAGGGACAGGGAGGGAACACCGGGGAGCTGTTTTTT.

The V call is TRBV25-1, the J call TRBJ2-2; TRBD1 matches 9 bases. In germline, CDR1 is MGHDK, CDR2 SYGVNS. This CDR3 is built from 15 residues. Unmatched junction bases numbered 11, after V lost 8 bases and J lost 7 bases. CDR3 sequence reads: CASGARDREGGELFF. CDR3 in DNA: TGTGCCAGCGGGGCCCGGGACAGGGAGGGCGGGGAGCTGTTTTTT.

To note about this clone: This CDR3 is also generated by other DNA sequences in the sample. This chain connects TRBV18 to TRBJ2-5, with D tentatively TRBD2 (6 bases). The CDR3 totals 12 residues. Germline values: CDR1 KGHSH, CDR2 LQKENI. V was pared by 3 bases and J by 4 bases, with 6 bases between. The CDR3 DNA follows: TGTGCCAGCTCACCGGGGGGAGAGACCCAGTACTTC. It translates to CASSPGGETQYF.

This clone turned up a few times. The chain uses TRBV5-5 and TRBJ1-3; no definite D call. Trimming cost V 0 bases and J 4 bases, with 8 bases left between them. CDR3 length: 14 amino acids. The germline V gene has CDR1 SGHKS and CDR2 YYEKEE (reference sequence). The CDR3 sequence: CASSLGGVGNTIYF. The CDR3 coding sequence is TGTGCCAGCAGCTTGGGAGGCGTGGGAAACACCATATATTTT.

The genes are TRBV27 and TRBJ1-5; TRBD1 might be the D (5 bases). Between the trimmed V and J ends, which lost 6 bases and 3 bases, there was a span of 9 bases. The CDR3 covers 13 residues. Germline loops: CDR1 MNHEY, CDR2 SMNVEV (reference sequence). CDR3 protein: CASRGQNNQPQHF. CDR3 coding DNA: TGTGCCAGCAGGGGGCAGAACAATCAGCCCCAGCATTTT.

This clone was seen a few times. V usage is TRBV11-3 and J usage is TRBJ2-2; a possible D gene is TRBD1 (6 bases). CDR3 length: 16 amino acids. Germline CDR1 is SGHNT and CDR2 is YENEEA. V shed 3 bases and J shed 0 bases, with 11 bases lying between them. The CDR3 bases are TGTGCCAGCAGCTTGCAGACAGGTCCGAACACCGGGGAGCTGTTTTTT. Translated, it gives CASSLQTGPNTGELFF. Full variable domain (outside the CDR3, taken from reference TRBV11-3 and TRBJ2-2): EAGVVQSPRYKIIEKKQPVAFWCNPISGHNTLYWYLQNLGQGPELLIRYENEEAVDDSQLPKDRFSAERLKGVDSTLKIQPAELGDSAVYLCASSLQTGPNTGELFFGEGSRLTVL.

The chain combines TRBV28 with TRBJ2-7, with D hard to call. Germline V lookup: CDR1 MDHEN, CDR2 SYDVKM. The ends were cut back, 3 bases at V and 3 bases at J, with 6 bases in the middle. The CDR3 has 12 amino acids. The CDR3 sequence: CASSLAVYEQYF. CDR3 sequence (DNA): TGTGCCAGCAGTTTGGCGGTCTACGAGCAGTACTTC.

J is TRBJ2-2 and V is TRBV28; 9 bases match TRBD1. J was trimmed by 0 bases and V by 4 bases; bases with no gene match: 3. Per the germline V gene, CDR1 is MDHEN and CDR2 is SYDVKM. The CDR3 runs to 16 residues. CDR3 loop: CASSSWTGANTGELFF. CDR3 DNA: TGTGCCAGCAGTTCATGGACAGGGGCGAACACCGGGGAGCTGTTTTTT.

The chain couples TRBV5-1 to TRBJ1-6; D gene ambiguous. CDR1 is SGHRS and CDR2 is YFSETQ in the germline V gene. The CDR3 is 15 amino acids. Trimming took 0 bases from V and 7 from J, leaving 11 bases between them. The CDR3 reads CASSLVTSGNSPLHF. The DNA for the CDR3 is TGCGCCAGCAGCTTGGTGACGAGCGGGAATTCACCCCTCCACTTT.

The chain couples TRBV6-5 to TRBJ2-7; 10 bases match TRBD1. The CDR3 spans 14 residues. V was clipped by 6 bases and J by 4 bases; unmatched bases: 6. Per germline, CDR1 MNHEY and CDR2 SVGAGI. In DNA, the CDR3 is TGTGCCAGCAGACAGACAGGGGGCACATACGAGCAGTACTTC. This encodes CASRQTGGTYEQYF.

V usage is TRBV4-1 and J usage is TRBJ2-2; D is perhaps TRBD1 (6 bases). Trimming stripped 5 bases from V and 1 base from J, with 11 bases between. From germline, CDR1 is MGHRA and CDR2 YSYEKL. The CDR3 has 15 amino acids. The chain's CDR3 is CASSTTTGNTGELFF. CDR3 bases: TGCGCCAGCAGCACCACGACAGGGAACACCGGGGAGCTGTTTTTT.

The V call is TRBV6-5, the J call TRBJ1-5, with D unresolved. CDR1 and CDR2 (germline): MNHEY, SVGAGI. Between the trimmed V and J ends, which lost 4 bases and 1 base, there was a span of 11 bases. The CDR3 extends over 15 amino acids. CDR3 loop: CASSSQAMSNQPQHF. CDR3 in DNA: TGTGCCAGCAGTTCGCAGGCGATGAGCAATCAGCCCCAGCATTTT.

This clone was counted only a few times. V is TRBV18 and J is TRBJ1-5; D is perhaps TRBD1 (5 bases). There are 14 residues in the CDR3. Germline values: CDR1 KGHSH, CDR2 LQKENI. With 2 bases removed from V and 4 bases from J, the gap between germline ends came to 9 bases. The CDR3, as DNA: TGTGCCAGCTCACCAGCGGGGGAGAATCAGCCCCAGCATTTT. Its protein is CASSPAGENQPQHF.

The V call is TRBV27, the J call TRBJ2-7; D is uncertain. V lost 3 bases, J lost 3 bases, and 9 bases lay in between. This CDR3 has 13 residues. Germline CDR1 is MNHEY and CDR2 is SMNVEV (reference sequence). The CDR3 reads CASSLSKRYEQYF. The CDR3 DNA reads TGTGCCAGCAGTTTGTCTAAGCGCTACGAGCAGTACTTC.

J is TRBJ2-3 and V is TRBV14, with 7 bases lining up with TRBD1. Trimming cost V 1 base and J 6 bases; bases outside gene matches: 4. The germline CDR1 and CDR2 sequences are SGHDN and FVKESK. CDR3 length equals 14 residues. CDR3 sequence reads: CASSQGDSRDTQYF. The CDR3 region has the DNA TGTGCCAGCAGCCAAGGGGACAGCCGGGATACGCAGTATTTT.

J is TRBJ1-1 and V is TRBV5-1, with 7 bases lining up with TRBD1. The germline V gene has CDR1 SGHRS and CDR2 YFSETQ. This CDR3 spans 16 amino acids. Trimming took 3 bases from V and 6 from J; bases not matched to a gene: 14. CDR3 bases: TGCGCCAGCAGCTCCGGGACAGTGAGCCGAGGGTCTGAAGCTTTCTTT. Encoded protein: CASSSGTVSRGSEAFF.

The chain couples TRBV30 to TRBJ2-7; D is ambiguous. Trimming took off 0 bases at V and 2 bases at J, with 8 bases between the two ends. From germline, CDR1 is GTSNPN and CDR2 SVGIG (reference sequence). This CDR3 contains 13 residues. This CDR3 reads CAWSVAVPYEQYF. DNA for the CDR3: TGTGCCTGGAGTGTTGCAGTCCCCTACGAGCAGTACTTC. Variable domain in full (rest from reference TRBV30 and TRBJ2-7): SQTIHQWPATLVQPVGSPLSLECTVEGTSNPNLYWYRQAAGRGLQLLFYSVGIGQISSEVPQNLSASRPQDRQFILSSKKLLLSDSGFYLCAWSVAVPYEQYFGPGTRLTVT.

This clone has more than one count but fewer than ten. The V call is TRBV28, the J call TRBJ2-2, with 11 bases that match TRBD1. The germline CDR1 and CDR2 sequences are MDHEN and SYDVKM. The V gene end was trimmed by 6 bases and the J gene end by 2 bases; junction bases not matched to a gene: 11. This CDR3 comprises 18 residues. CDR3 sequence (DNA): TGTGCCAGCAGCCCGATTGGGACAGGGGGTGTAAACACCGGGGAGCTGTTTTTT. Amino acids: CASSPIGTGGVNTGELFF.

This rearrangement joins TRBV7-9 to TRBJ2-5; D is unclear. The CDR3 runs to 13 residues. Per the germline V gene, CDR1 is SEHNR and CDR2 is FQNEAQ (reference sequence). V was clipped by 5 bases and J by 5 bases, with 12 bases between them. The CDR3 protein is CASSLPLSETQYF. Here the CDR3 DNA reads TGTGCCAGCAGCCTACCATTGTCGGAGACCCAGTACTTC. The full variable domain, completed using reference TRBV7-9 and TRBJ2-5, is DTGVSQNPRHKITKRGQNVTFRCDPISEHNRLYWYRQTLGQGPEFLTYFQNEAQLEKSRLLSDRFSAERPKGSFSTLEIQRTEQGDSAMYLCASSLPLSETQYFGPGTRLLVL.

V and J are TRBV28 and TRBJ2-7; 9 positions agree with TRBD2. There are 16 residues in the CDR3. V shed 6 bases and J 6 bases; nucleotides not matched to a gene: 15. CDR1 and CDR2 from the germline V gene are MDHEN and SYDVKM. CDR3 region: CASSPPGLARVGEQYF. The CDR3 coding sequence is TGTGCCAGCAGCCCGCCGGGACTAGCAAGGGTGGGCGAGCAGTACTTC.

Only one count was recorded for this clone. The chain joins TRBV2 to TRBJ2-3, with D perhaps TRBD2 (6 bases). Germline CDR1 and CDR2: SNHLY and FYNNEI. V lost 4 bases and J 4 bases, leaving 12 bases between the germline ends. The CDR3 covers 14 residues. The CDR3 sequence is CASSVSGTADTQYF. The CDR3 DNA follows: TGTGCCAGCAGTGTTAGCGGTACTGCAGATACGCAGTATTTT.